The clone carrying this TCR beta chain was detected many times. Its antigen remains unidentified. The record originates from a study of T cells in Graves' hyperthyroidism and ophthalmopathy. Study findings and constraints: Ophthalmopathy stood apart from stable hyperthyroidism in a 13 V-J model. Model output signaled ophthalmopathy a median 6.5 months ahead of onset. Most thyroid clonotypes expanded above 0.001 were also detected in blood.

CDR1 SNHLY and CDR2 FYNNEI come from the germline V gene. V was cut by 3 bases and J by 7 bases, with 7 bases left in between. CDR3 length: 13 amino acids. Amplification yielded TCR beta CDR3 regions, with RNA transcripts as the source. First-round RT-PCR with HTBI primers amplified the TCR CDR3 region. TCRdb independently ran MiXCR on the multiplex PCR reads; one entry per CDR3 protein. The sample includes more than 550,000 distinct CDR3 sequences, about 17% of them seen just once. Among the patients, aged 18 to 65, hyperthyroidism was newly diagnosed and had lasted under 2 months. The sample consisted of blood. V and J are TRBV2 and TRBJ1-6, with D hard to call. This sequence originates from a woman aged 45-65 years with Graves' hyperthyroidism that later progressed to Graves' ophthalmopathy. CDR3 in DNA: TGTGCCAGCAGTGACCATGGGAATTCACCCCTCCACTTT. Translating gives CASSDHGNSPLHF.